In this sample, the clone carrying this T cell receptor (beta chain) turned up once. This may come from a read error, since a much larger clone is one base off. These data are taken from a study of Graves' ophthalmopathy and Graves' hyperthyroidism. TCR beta CDR3 amplification used RNA transcripts. An opening RT-PCR round employed HTBI primers and preceded a second-round multiplex PCR. One entry per CDR3 protein results from TCRdb running MiXCR on the multiplex PCR reads. The table records 300,000 to 400,000 distinct CDR3 sequences, approximately 18% of them present only once. The receptor comes from an adult woman with stable Graves' hyperthyroidism. Material: peripheral blood.

The CDR3 protein is CARSVAILGQGAAFF. CDR3 sequence (DNA): TGTGCCAGGAGTGTAGCTATATTGGGGCAGGGGGCAGCTTTCTTT. The chain has TRBV30 and TRBJ1-1, with 8 bases fitting TRBD1. The CDR3 loop spans 15 amino acids. Germline CDR1 is GTSNPN and CDR2 is SVGIG (reference sequence).